What follows are 13 T cell receptor beta chains derived from one specimen sequenced in a study of T cells after yellow fever vaccination. MiXCR, run by TCRdb on the 5' RACE reads, gives a single entry per CDR3 protein. This sample has a few hundred thousand distinct CDR3 sequences; roughly 6.1% occur once, and the top ten carry 15%. The sample in question was PBMCs, obtained 5 days after the yellow fever booster vaccination. The receptors were gathered from a man aged 30 to 45 who received the YFV17D yellow fever vaccine.

The chain joins TRBV12-3 or TRBV12-4 to TRBJ2-2, with D possibly being TRBD1 (5 bases). The CDR3 runs to 13 residues. V was clipped by 8 bases and J by 3 bases, with 10 bases between them. As DNA, the CDR3 is TGTGCCAGCGACAGTTTTCACACCGGGGAGCTGTTTTTT. It specifies CASDSFHTGELFF.

This clonotype came up many times. J is TRBJ2-5 and V is TRBV7-2; 9 positions match TRBD2. The length of the CDR3 is 14 residues. Per germline, CDR1 SGHTA and CDR2 FQGNSA. Trimming at V came to 1 base and at J to 4 bases, leaving 1 base not matched to a gene. The CDR3 DNA reads TGTGCCAGCAGCTTAGGCGGGAGGGTAGAGACCCAGTACTTC. Amino acid sequence: CASSLGGRVETQYF.

V and J are TRBV4-1 and TRBJ1-1; maybe TRBD1 (5 bases). V was cut by 3 bases and J by 1 base, with 9 bases left in between. From germline, CDR1 is MGHRA and CDR2 YSYEKL. The CDR3 spans 14 residues. The CDR3 is CASSQNGGNTEAFF. The DNA for the CDR3 is TGCGCCAGCAGCCAGAACGGGGGGAACACTGAAGCTTTCTTT.

There are many counts of this clonotype. This rearrangement joins TRBV7-9 to TRBJ1-2; a possible D gene is TRBD1 (6 bases). Germline CDR1 SEHNR, CDR2 FQNEAQ (reference sequence). V was trimmed by 4 bases and J by 5 bases, leaving 8 bases between them. The CDR3 loop spans 12 amino acids. The CDR3: CASSWTEYGYTF. The CDR3, as DNA: TGTGCCAGCAGCTGGACAGAGTATGGCTACACCTTC.

The sample holds a few counts of this clonotype. V gene TRBV4-2 combines with J gene TRBJ2-3; D is perhaps TRBD2 (7 bases). Germline V gives CDR1 LGHNA, CDR2 YNFKEQ. V was shortened by 5 bases and J by 4 bases, with 16 bases between the two germline ends. The CDR3 length is 15 residues. The CDR3 protein is CASSARGTTSDTQYF. The CDR3 coding sequence is TGTGCCAGCAGCGCAAGGGGGACTACTTCAGATACGCAGTATTTT.

This clonotype was seen repeatedly, ten times or more. The V gene is TRBV5-1, the J gene TRBJ2-1; D is perhaps TRBD1 (5 bases). Trimming cost V 2 bases and J 9 bases, with 12 bases left between them. This CDR3 spans 13 amino acids. In germline, CDR1 is SGHRS, CDR2 YFSETQ. In nucleotides, the CDR3 is TGCGCCAGCAGCTTTTCTGGGGCCCTTGAGCAGTTCTTC. This encodes CASSFSGALEQFF.

The genes are TRBV20-1 and TRBJ2-2, with TRBD2 matching over 10 bases. The junction had 8 bases not matched to a gene; V was cut back by 1 base and J by 6 bases. The length of the CDR3 is 16 residues. Germline lookup yields CDR1 DFQATT and CDR2 SNEGSKA (reference sequence). CDR3 in DNA: TGCAGTGCTAGAGGAAGTGGACTAGCGGCTTCCGGGGAGCTGTTTTTT. It encodes CSARGSGLAASGELFF.

This clonotype appeared a few times. The chain carries TRBV7-6 and TRBJ2-2, with 8 bases identical to TRBD2. The V gene end was trimmed by 2 bases and the J gene end by 4 bases; junction bases not matched to a gene: 3. Germline V gene lookup returns CDR1 SGHVS and CDR2 FNYEAQ. CDR3 length: 15 amino acids. The CDR3 coding sequence is TGTGCCAGCAGCTTATTCACTAGCGGCACCGGGGAGCTGTTTTTT. This translates into CASSLFTSGTGELFF.

This clonotype has just a few counts. This chain links TRBV4-2 with TRBJ2-1; TRBD2 matches at 8 bases. The germline V gene encodes CDR1 LGHNA and CDR2 YNFKEQ. The V gene end was trimmed by 0 bases and the J gene end by 9 bases; junction bases not matched to a gene: 1. The CDR3 is made up of 13 amino acids. The CDR3 is CASSQDTSGEQFF. The CDR3 DNA reads as TGTGCCAGCAGCCAAGATACTAGCGGTGAGCAGTTCTTC.

This clonotype was seen ten or more times. Sequence at one end of the junction differs from germline and may be a read error. This chain uses TRBV7-7 with TRBJ2-2, with 9 bases matching TRBD1. Germline lookup yields CDR1 SSHAT and CDR2 FNYEAQ (reference sequence). This CDR3 is built from 14 residues. CDR3 sequence (DNA): TGTGCTAGCAGCCGACAGGGGGTAACCGGGGAGCTGTTTTTT. It yields the protein CASSRQGVTGELFF.

This clonotype was counted ten times or more. The chain carries TRBV15 and TRBJ2-1; tentatively, D is TRBD2 (5 bases). This CDR3 is built from 18 residues. Germline V gene lookup returns CDR1 LNHNV and CDR2 YYDKDF (reference sequence). V was trimmed by 1 base and J by 3 bases, leaving 19 bases between them. The DNA for the CDR3 is TGTGCCACCAGCAGAGGCTCACTAGGCCAGAGACTCTACAATGAGCAGTTCTTC. Translating it yields CATSRGSLGQRLYNEQFF.

This clonotype was observed at least ten times. The gene calls are TRBV5-6 and TRBJ1-1; tentatively, D is TRBD1 (5 bases). The CDR3 spans 13 residues. V was pared by 5 bases and J by 4 bases, with 12 bases between. Per germline, CDR1 SGHDT and CDR2 YYEEEE. The CDR3 protein is CASRGQGGTEAFF. CDR3 in DNA: TGTGCCAGCAGAGGCCAGGGAGGCACTGAAGCTTTCTTT.

This clonotype has a count of ten or more. The CDR3 region is CTAGSTSTDTQYF. Written as DNA, the CDR3 is TGCACTGCAGGGTCTACTAGCACAGATACGCAGTATTTT. The chain carries TRBV20-1 and TRBJ2-3; maybe TRBD1 (5 bases). The CDR3 runs to 13 residues. In germline, CDR1 is DFQATT, CDR2 SNEGSKA (reference sequence).